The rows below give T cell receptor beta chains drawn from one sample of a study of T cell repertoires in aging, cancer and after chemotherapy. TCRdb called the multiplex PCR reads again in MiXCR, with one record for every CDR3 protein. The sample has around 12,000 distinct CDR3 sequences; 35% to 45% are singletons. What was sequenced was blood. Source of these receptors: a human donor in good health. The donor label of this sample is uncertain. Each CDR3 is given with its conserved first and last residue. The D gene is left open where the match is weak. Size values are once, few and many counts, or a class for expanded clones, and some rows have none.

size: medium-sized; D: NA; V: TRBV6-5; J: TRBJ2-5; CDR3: CASSWATEGSAQYF; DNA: TGTGCCAGCAGTTGGGCAACCGAGGGGTCGGCCCAGTACTTC
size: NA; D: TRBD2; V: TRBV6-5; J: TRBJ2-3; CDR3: CASSLAGGGDTQYF; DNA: TGTGCCAGCAGTTTAGCGGGGGGGGGGGATACGCAGTATTTT
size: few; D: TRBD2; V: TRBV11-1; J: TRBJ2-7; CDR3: CASSLARGDEQYF; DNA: TGTGCCAGCAGCTTAGCGCGGGGGGACGAGCAGTACTTC
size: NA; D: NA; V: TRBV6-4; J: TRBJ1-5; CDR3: CASTDRNGYQPQHF; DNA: TGTGCCAGCACGGACCGCAATGGATATCAGCCCCAGCATTTT
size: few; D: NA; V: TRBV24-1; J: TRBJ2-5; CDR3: CATSDSKGVETQYF; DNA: TGTGCCACCAGTGACTCGAAAGGAGTGGAGACCCAGTACTTC
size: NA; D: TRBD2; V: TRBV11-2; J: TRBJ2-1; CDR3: CASRTGLAGVFEQFF; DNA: TGTGCCAGCAGGACGGGACTAGCGGGAGTGTTTGAGCAGTTCTTC
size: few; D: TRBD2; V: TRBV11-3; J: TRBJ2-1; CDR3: CASRPLSGRNVGEQFF; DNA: TGTGCCAGTAGACCCCTTAGCGGGAGGAATGTCGGTGAGCAGTTCTTC
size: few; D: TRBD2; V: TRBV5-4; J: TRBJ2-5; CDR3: CASSPAAGGPGGRETQYF; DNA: TGTGCCAGCAGCCCGGCAGCGGGAGGGCCGGGGGGGAGGGAGACCCAGTACTTC
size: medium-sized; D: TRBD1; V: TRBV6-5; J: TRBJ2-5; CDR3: CASSPLPDRGQTQYF; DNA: TGTGCCAGCAGTCCATTACCGGACAGGGGGCAGACCCAGTACTTC
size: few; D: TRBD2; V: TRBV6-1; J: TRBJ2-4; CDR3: CASSEGTSGKNIQYF; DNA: TGTGCCAGCAGTGAAGGAACTAGCGGCAAAAACATTCAGTACTTC
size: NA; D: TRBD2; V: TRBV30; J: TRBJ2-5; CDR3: CAWSQSRRGGEETQYF; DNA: TGTGCCTGGAGTCAATCAAGGCGGGGGGGCGAGGAGACCCAGTACTTC
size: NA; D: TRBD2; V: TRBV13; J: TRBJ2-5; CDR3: CASSLAGGLRAETQYF; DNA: TGTGCCAGCAGCCTAGCGGGGGGGCTAAGGGCAGAGACCCAGTACTTC
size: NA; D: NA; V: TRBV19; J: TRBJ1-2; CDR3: CASSPGGGGYTF; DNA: TGTGCCAGTAGTCCCGGGGGAGGCGGCTACACCTTC
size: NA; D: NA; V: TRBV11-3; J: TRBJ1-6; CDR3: CASSLSSYNSPLHF; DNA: TGTGCCAGCAGCTTGTCCAGCTATAATTCACCCCTCCACTTT
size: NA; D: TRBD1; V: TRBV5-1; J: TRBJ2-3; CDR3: CASSPLRGPGEDTQYF; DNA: TGCGCCAGCAGCCCCCTCAGGGGGCCCGGGGAAGATACGCAGTATTTT
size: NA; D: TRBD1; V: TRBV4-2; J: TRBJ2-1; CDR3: CASSHGSGTGGNEQFF; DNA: TGTGCCAGCAGCCACGGATCCGGGACAGGGGGGAATGAGCAGTTCTTC
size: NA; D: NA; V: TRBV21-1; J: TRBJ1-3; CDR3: CASSKVSDGVSGNTIYF; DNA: TGTGCCAGCAGCAAAGTGTCAGATGGGGTATCTGGAAACACCATATATTTT
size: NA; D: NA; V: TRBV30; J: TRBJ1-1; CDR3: CAWRLNRGTEAFF; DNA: TGTGCCTGGAGGTTAAATAGAGGGACTGAAGCTTTCTTT
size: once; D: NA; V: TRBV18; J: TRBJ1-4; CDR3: CASSPRDPKLNEKLFF; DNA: TGTGCCAGCTCACCTCGGGACCCCAAATTGAATGAAAAACTGTTTTTT
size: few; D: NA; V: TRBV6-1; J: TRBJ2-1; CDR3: CASSASWTRREQFF; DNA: TGTGCCAGCAGTGCAAGTTGGACCCGTAGGGAGCAGTTCTTC
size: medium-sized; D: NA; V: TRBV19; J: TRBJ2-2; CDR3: CASSAGELFF; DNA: TGTGCCAGTAGTGCCGGGGAGCTGTTTTTT
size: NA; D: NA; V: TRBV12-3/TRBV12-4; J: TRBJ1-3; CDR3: CASQTSRAGNTIYF; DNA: TGTGCCAGCCAGACGTCTCGGGCTGGAAACACCATATATTTT
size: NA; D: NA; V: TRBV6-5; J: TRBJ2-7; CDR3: CASSLDSGSILKKEQYF; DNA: TGTGCCAGCAGTTTAGATTCAGGGTCCATACTCAAAAAGGAGCAGTACTTC